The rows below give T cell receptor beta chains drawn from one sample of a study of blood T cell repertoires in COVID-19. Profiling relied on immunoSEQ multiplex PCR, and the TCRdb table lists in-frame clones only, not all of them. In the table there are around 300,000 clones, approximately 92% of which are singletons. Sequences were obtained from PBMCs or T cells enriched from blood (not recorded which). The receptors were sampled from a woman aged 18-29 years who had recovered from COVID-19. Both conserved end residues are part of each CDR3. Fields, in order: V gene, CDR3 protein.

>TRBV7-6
CASSSYSGRENIQYF
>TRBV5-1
CASSLAPAGGQETQYF
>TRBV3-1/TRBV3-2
CASSQGLFGVKKLFF
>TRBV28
CASRGGLNEKLFF
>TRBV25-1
CASSEYFPKTPADGYTF
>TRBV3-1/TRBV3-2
CASSQESVVQETQYF
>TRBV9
CASSVAGSPLHF
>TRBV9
CASSAGTVGDQPQHF
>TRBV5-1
CASRSTGQGNEKLFF
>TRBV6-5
CASSDRLGGYTF
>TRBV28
CASSGGVRRNTIYF
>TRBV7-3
CASSPKGLAGVNTGELFF
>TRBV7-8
CASSRGVRPVGNTIYF
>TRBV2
CASSLTGVVAGAADTQYF
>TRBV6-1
CASSEAPDRGNQPQHF
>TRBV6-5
CASSFPGAQETQYF
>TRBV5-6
CASSPRGTGHYEQYF
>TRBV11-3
CASSPPGTGGRDEQFF
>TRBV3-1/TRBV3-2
CASRASGAPQNTQYF
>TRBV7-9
CASSPFGGGQETQYF
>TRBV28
CASRTGRPLYEQYF
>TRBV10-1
CASSESQGFTDTQYF
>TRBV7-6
CASSLGSDGGQPQHF
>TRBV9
CASSVGDRGPEKLFF
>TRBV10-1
CASSESIGVAKNIQYF
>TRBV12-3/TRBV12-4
CAGAVGDTQYF
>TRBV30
CASQGSYGYTF
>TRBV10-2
CASTKDRGNYGYTF
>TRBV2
CASRQGVSNSPLHF
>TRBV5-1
CASSFPGQDYGYTF
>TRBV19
CASSRDRGWPQHF
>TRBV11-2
CASSLIRGSYNEQFF
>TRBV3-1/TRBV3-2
CASSPVDREVSGYTF
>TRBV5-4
CASSLTQGMNTEAFF
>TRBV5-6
CASSLPGQGSPLNYGYTF
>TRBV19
CASSIGGSGEQYF
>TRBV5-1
CASSLASTDTQYF
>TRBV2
CASSENRFAPWGSGSEQYF
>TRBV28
CASRQGAGNSPLHF
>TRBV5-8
CASTRTATNEKLFF
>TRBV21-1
CASSILERQGSSGETQYF
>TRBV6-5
CASRFAGNPTGGYTF
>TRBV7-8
CASSLVTGDSPYNEQFF
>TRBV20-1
CSASTGGRTGELFF
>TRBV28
CASGDRGGYEQYF
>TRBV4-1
CASSPGLAGVKPSYNEQFF
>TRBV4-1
CASSHYHYNPPYEQYF
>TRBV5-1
CASSLVGLGYEQYF
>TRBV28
CASRDSLNEKLFF
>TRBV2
CASSEGGTGNTIYF
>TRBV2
CATDRESSYNEQFF
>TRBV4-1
CASSQFRPPRNEKLFF
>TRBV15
CATSRDGTGGRQPQHF
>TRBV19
CASSVGTSGTDTQYF
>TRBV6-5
CASSRDRDYGYTF
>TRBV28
CASSFEDRMNTEAFF
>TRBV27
CASSSPPGTGGLHF
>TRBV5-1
CASSLDVTARNTEAFF
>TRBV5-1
CASRFSGEPTDTQYF